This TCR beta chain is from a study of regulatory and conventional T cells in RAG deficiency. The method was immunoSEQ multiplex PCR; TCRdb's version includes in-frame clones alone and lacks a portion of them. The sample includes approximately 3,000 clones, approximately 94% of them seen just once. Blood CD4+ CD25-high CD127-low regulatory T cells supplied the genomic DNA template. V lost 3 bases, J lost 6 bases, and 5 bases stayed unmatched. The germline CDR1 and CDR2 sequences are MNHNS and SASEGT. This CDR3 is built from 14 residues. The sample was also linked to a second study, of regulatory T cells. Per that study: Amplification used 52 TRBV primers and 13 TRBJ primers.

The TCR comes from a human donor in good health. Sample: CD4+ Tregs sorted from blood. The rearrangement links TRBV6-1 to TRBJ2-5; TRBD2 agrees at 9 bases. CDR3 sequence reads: CASSDGGGEQTQYF. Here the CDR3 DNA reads TGTGCCAGCAGTGACGGCGGGGGGGAACAGACCCAGTACTTC.